This T cell receptor (beta chain) was identified during a study of blood T cell repertoires in COVID-19. Study at large: The origin of the acute and convalescent COVID-19 samples was the United States, Italy and Spain. The analysed material was cDNA or gDNA that came from T cells, B-cell-depleted T cells, or PBMCs.

Repertoires were generated with immunoSEQ multiplex PCR, while TCRdb's copy carries only in-frame clones and drops some. Of 210,000 or so clones detected, 89% appear once; the ten largest clones hold about 5%. CDR3 size: 14 residues. CDR1 is LNHDA, CDR2 SQIVND, per germline (reference sequence). The ends were cut back, 1 base at V and 1 base at J, with 4 bases in the middle. What was sequenced was peripheral blood. V gene TRBV19 combines with J gene TRBJ2-2; D gene uncertain. The origin of this receptor is a woman aged 35 to 49 with acute or convalescent COVID-19. This CDR3 is CASSIAGNTGELFF. Written as DNA, the CDR3 is TGTGCCAGTAGTATAGCGGGGAACACCGGGGAGCTGTTTTTT.